The 15 T cell receptor beta chains listed next were all sequenced from one sample in a study of molecular identifiers for immune sequencing clone quantification. TCRdb fed the PCR reads into MiXCR, producing one record per CDR3 protein. This table has approximately 680,000 distinct CDR3 sequences, roughly 25% appearing once. Input material: naive CD8+ T cells from blood, with Jurkat cell RNA spiked in. The subset: FACS-sorted CD8+CD4-CCR7+CD45RA+ naive T cells. These receptor sequences come from a human donor in good health. Some libraries in this study had Jurkat cell RNA spiked in.

This clonotype was observed many times. The chain recombines TRBV30 with TRBJ2-1; the D gene is possibly TRBD2 (5 bases). Germline assignment: CDR1 GTSNPN and CDR2 SVGIG (reference sequence). This CDR3 is 13 amino acids long. Trimming took off 4 bases at V and 6 bases at J, with 13 bases between the two ends. CDR3 sequence reads: CAWKGVGGNEQFF. The CDR3 DNA follows: TGTGCCTGGAAAGGAGTAGGAGGCAATGAGCAGTTCTTC.

The sample holds many counts of this clonotype. The chain joins TRBV4-3 to TRBJ1-3; D gene unclear. The CDR3 is 16 residues long. The V gene's germline CDR1 is LGHNA and CDR2 YSLEER. V dropped 2 bases and J dropped 3 bases, with 14 bases sitting between them. The CDR3 DNA reads as TGCGCCAGCAGCCAATCGTCGGTGGGTTTTGGAAACACCATATATTTT. Protein sequence: CASSQSSVGFGNTIYF.

At least ten counts were recorded for this clonotype. The V call is TRBV7-9, the J call TRBJ2-2; D is ambiguous. CDR1 is SEHNR, CDR2 FQNEAQ, per germline (reference sequence). Trimming pared 2 bases from V and 0 bases from J, leaving 4 bases between. The CDR3 has 14 residues. The CDR3 DNA sequence: TGTGCCAGCAGCTTAATCACGAACACCGGGGAGCTGTTTTTT. It specifies CASSLITNTGELFF.

This clonotype was counted many times. CDR3 residues: CASSNHLATSTDTQYF. Written as DNA, the CDR3 is TGTGCCAGCAGCAACCACCTAGCGACTAGCACAGATACGCAGTATTTT. This rearrangement joins TRBV7-6 to TRBJ2-3, with a possible D match to TRBD2 (6 bases). Per the germline V gene, CDR1 is SGHVS and CDR2 is FNYEAQ. The ends were cut back, 5 bases at V and 0 bases at J, with 15 bases in the middle. The CDR3 is 16 residues long.

This clonotype occurred many times. V is TRBV4-3 and J is TRBJ2-7, with unresolved D. CDR1 and CDR2 (germline): LGHNA, YSLEER. V was clipped by 1 base and J by 3 bases, with 10 bases between them. This CDR3 spans 14 amino acids. The CDR3 coding sequence is TGCGCCAGCAGCCAAGGCCAGGACCGCTACGAGCAGTACTTC. Translating it yields CASSQGQDRYEQYF.

This clonotype was recorded a few times. The chain has TRBV5-1 and TRBJ2-1; unclear D gene. Germline CDR1 reads SGHRS; CDR2 reads YFSETQ. V was cut by 2 bases and J by 0 bases, with 12 bases left in between. CDR3 length equals 16 residues. The CDR3 spells CASSFTALSSYNEQFF. The CDR3 nucleotides are TGCGCCAGCAGCTTTACGGCCCTGAGCTCCTACAATGAGCAGTTCTTC.

For this clonotype: A much larger clone is a single base away; this may be a read error. The chain is built from TRBV7-9 and TRBJ1-1; D unresolved. Germline CDR1 is SEHNR and CDR2 is FQNEAQ (reference sequence). The V and J ends lost 7 bases and 6 bases respectively, with 15 bases between them. The CDR3 runs to 13 residues. CDR3 bases: TGTGCCAGCAACCCACCCCCGGGCCCTGAAGCTTTCTTT. It specifies CASNPPPGPEAFF.

This rearrangement joins TRBV28 to TRBJ2-7; D ambiguous. CDR3 length equals 14 residues. Germline CDR1 is MDHEN and CDR2 is SYDVKM. Trimming cost V 4 bases and J 3 bases, with 13 bases left between them. The CDR3 DNA is TGTGCCAGCAGTTCAAGGGCGGCGGTCTACGAGCAGTACTTC. It translates to CASSSRAAVYEQYF.

This clonotype has a count of ten or more. The rearrangement joins TRBV20-1 to TRBJ2-5; 11 bases map to TRBD2. The germline V gene has CDR1 DFQATT and CDR2 SNEGSKA (reference sequence). The CDR3 contains 15 residues. The trim removed 2 bases at V and 3 bases at J, leaving 5 bases unmatched. DNA of the CDR3: TGCAGTGCTAGACCCTTGACTAGCGGGGAAGAGACCCAGTACTTC. Translated, it gives CSARPLTSGEETQYF.

The rearrangement links TRBV12-3 or TRBV12-4 to TRBJ2-2; D is perhaps TRBD1 or TRBD2 (5 bases each). V was clipped by 8 bases and J by 8 bases, with 15 bases between them. The CDR3 totals 13 residues. CDR3 DNA: TGTGCCAGCCGCATTGGGGGTATTGGGGAGCTGTTTTTT. It yields the protein CASRIGGIGELFF.

This clonotype was seen a handful of times. The rearrangement uses TRBV20-1 and TRBJ1-4; no firm D call. V was clipped by 5 bases and J by 8 bases, with 12 bases between them. The CDR3 length is 12 residues. CDR1 is DFQATT, CDR2 SNEGSKA, per germline (reference sequence). The CDR3 loop reads CSALAEGEKLFF. CDR3 nucleotides: TGCAGTGCTCTGGCGGAAGGGGAAAAACTGTTTTTT.

The V gene is TRBV12-3 or TRBV12-4, the J gene TRBJ2-1; 14 bases align to TRBD2. V was clipped by 4 bases and J by 8 bases; unmatched bases: 7. This CDR3 is 16 amino acids long. The CDR3 here is CASSSPTSGRDYEQFF. The CDR3 DNA sequence: TGTGCCAGCAGTTCCCCGACTAGCGGGAGGGACTATGAGCAGTTCTTC.

This rearrangement joins TRBV12-3 or TRBV12-4 to TRBJ1-6; TRBD1 matches 10 bases. Trimming cost V 3 bases and J 8 bases; bases outside gene matches: 1. The CDR3 runs 14 residues. Written as DNA, the CDR3 is TGTGCCAGCAGTTTCGACAGGGGGCATTCACCCCTCCACTTT. Protein product: CASSFDRGHSPLHF.

Regarding this clonotype: One base away lies a much larger clone, so this may be a sequencing read error. The chain employs TRBV12-3 or TRBV12-4 and TRBJ2-3; tentatively, D is TRBD1 or TRBD2 (6 bases each). This CDR3 is 14 amino acids long. CDR3 residues: CAGSLGGPTDTQYF. The CDR3 coding sequence is TGTGCCGGCAGTTTAGGGGGGCCCACAGATACGCAGTATTTT.

This clonotype has a single count. A much larger clone is a single base away; this may be a read error. The chain has TRBV12-3 or TRBV12-4 and TRBJ2-1; possibly TRBD2 for D (6 bases). This CDR3 region has 13 residues. CDR3 in DNA: TGTGCCAGCAGTTTAATAGCGGCCGATGAGCAGCTCTTC. Its translation: CASSLIAADEQLF.